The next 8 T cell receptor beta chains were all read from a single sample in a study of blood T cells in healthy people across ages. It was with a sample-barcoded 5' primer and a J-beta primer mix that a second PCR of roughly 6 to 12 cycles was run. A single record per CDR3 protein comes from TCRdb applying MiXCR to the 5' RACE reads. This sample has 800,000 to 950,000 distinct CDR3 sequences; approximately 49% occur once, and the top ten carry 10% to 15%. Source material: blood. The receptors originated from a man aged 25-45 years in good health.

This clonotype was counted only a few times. DNA for the CDR3: TGTGCCAGCAGTTACCCCGGGACAGGGAATCAGCCCCAGCATTTT. It codes for CASSYPGTGNQPQHF. V gene TRBV6-2 or TRBV6-3 combines with J gene TRBJ1-5; 9 positions match TRBD1. J lost 4 bases, V lost 2 bases, and 3 bases had no gene match. Germline V gene sequence: CDR1 MNHEY, CDR2 SVGEGT. The CDR3 totals 15 residues.

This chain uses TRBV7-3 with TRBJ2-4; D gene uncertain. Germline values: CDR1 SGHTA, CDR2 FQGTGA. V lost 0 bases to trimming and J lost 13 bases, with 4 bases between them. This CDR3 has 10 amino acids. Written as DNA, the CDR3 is TGTGCCAGCAGCTTAACACAGCAGTACTTC. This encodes CASSLTQQYF. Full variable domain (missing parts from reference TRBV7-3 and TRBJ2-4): GAGVSQTPSNKVTEKGKYVELRCDPISGHTALYWYRQSLGQGPEFLIYFQGTGAADDSGLPNDRFFAVRPEGSVSTLKIQRTERGDSAVYLCASSLTQQYFGAGTRLSVL.

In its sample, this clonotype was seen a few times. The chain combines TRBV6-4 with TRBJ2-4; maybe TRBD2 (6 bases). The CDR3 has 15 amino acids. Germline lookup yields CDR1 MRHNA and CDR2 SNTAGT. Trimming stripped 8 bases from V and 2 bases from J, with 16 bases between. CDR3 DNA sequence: TGTGCCAGCTCGGAGGGGAAGATTTCCAAAAACATTCAGTACTTC. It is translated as CASSEGKISKNIQYF.

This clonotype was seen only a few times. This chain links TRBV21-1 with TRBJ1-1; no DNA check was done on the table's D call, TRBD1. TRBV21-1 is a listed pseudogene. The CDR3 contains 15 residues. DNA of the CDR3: TGTGCCAGCAGCTCACCCAGGGGGCAGGTCACTGAAGCTTTCTTT. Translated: CASSSPRGQVTEAFF.

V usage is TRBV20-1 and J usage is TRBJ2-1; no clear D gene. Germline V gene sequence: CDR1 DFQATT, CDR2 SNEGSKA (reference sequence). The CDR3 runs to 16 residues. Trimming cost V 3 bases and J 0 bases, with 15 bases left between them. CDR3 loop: CSARRPQASSYNEQFF. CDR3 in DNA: TGCAGTGCTAGGAGGCCCCAAGCGAGCTCCTACAATGAGCAGTTCTTC.

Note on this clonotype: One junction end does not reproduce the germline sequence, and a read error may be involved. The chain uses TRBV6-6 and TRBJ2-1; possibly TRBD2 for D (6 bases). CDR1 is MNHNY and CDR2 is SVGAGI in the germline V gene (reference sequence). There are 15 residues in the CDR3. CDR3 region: CASSYGGSETGEQVF. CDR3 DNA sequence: TGTGCCAGCAGTTACGGAGGGTCAGAAACGGGTGAGCAGGTCTTC.

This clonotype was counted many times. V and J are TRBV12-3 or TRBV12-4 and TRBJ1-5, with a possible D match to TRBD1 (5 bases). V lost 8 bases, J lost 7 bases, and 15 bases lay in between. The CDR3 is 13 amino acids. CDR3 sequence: CASQPGVGQPQHF. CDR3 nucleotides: TGTGCCAGCCAGCCGGGGGTCGGCCAGCCCCAGCATTTT.

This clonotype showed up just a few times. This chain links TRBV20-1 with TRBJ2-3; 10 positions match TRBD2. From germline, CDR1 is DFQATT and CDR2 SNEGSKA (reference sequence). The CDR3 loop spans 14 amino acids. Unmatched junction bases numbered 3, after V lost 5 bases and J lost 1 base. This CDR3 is CSAGGLARTDTQYF. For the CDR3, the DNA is TGCAGTGCTGGGGGACTAGCGCGCACAGATACGCAGTATTTT.